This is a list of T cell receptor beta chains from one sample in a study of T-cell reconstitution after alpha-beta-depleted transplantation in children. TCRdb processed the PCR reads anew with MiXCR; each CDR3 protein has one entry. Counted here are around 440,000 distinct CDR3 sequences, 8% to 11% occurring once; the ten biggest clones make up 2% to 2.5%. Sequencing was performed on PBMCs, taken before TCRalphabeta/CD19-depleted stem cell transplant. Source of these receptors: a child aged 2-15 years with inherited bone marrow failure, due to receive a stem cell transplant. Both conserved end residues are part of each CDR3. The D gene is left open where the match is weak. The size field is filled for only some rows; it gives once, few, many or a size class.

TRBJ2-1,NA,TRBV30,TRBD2,TGTGCCTGGAGCTGGGGACTAGCGGGGTACAATGAGCAGTTCTTC,CAWSWGLAGYNEQFF
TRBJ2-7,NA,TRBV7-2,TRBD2,TGTGCCAGCAACACCATAGCGGGCCGGGACTACGAGCAGTACTTC,CASNTIAGRDYEQYF
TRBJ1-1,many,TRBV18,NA,TGTGCCAGCTCAGAACGGGTCTACATGAACACTGAAGCTTTCTTT,CASSERVYMNTEAFF
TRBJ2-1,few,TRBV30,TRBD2,TGTGCCTGGAAGGTAGCGGGAGGGGACTACAATGAGCAGTTCTTC,CAWKVAGGDYNEQFF
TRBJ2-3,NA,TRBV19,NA,TGTGCCAGTAGTACGGGAACGAAAGATACGCAGTATTTT,CASSTGTKDTQYF
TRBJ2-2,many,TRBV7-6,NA,TGTGCCAGCAGCTTTCTGGACAGCAACACCGGGGAGCTGTTTTTT,CASSFLDSNTGELFF
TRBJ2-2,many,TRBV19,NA,TGTGCCAGTAGTCCTACCACAGGGACGAACACCGGGGAGCTGTTTTTT,CASSPTTGTNTGELFF
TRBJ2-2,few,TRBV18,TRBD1,TGTGCCAGCTCACCCTTTACAGGGACAGCGCGGGCCGGGGAGCTGTTTTTT,CASSPFTGTARAGELFF
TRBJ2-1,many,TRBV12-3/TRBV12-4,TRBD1,TGTGCCAGCAGTTTTATACAGGGGAGTCCCTACAATGAGCAGTTCTTC,CASSFIQGSPYNEQFF
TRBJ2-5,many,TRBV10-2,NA,TGCGCCAGCAGTGATGTGGTACAAGAGACCCAGTACTTC,CASSDVVQETQYF
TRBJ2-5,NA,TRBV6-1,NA,TGTGCCAGCAGCAGCCTGCAGGGGGGGCGGTACCAAGAGACCCAGTACTTC,CASSSLQGGRYQETQYF
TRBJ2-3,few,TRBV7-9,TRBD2,TGTGCCAGCAGCCCGTCTCGAGGGAGGGCTCCCTCCGATACGCAGTATTTT,CASSPSRGRAPSDTQYF
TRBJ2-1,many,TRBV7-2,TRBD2,TGTGCCAGCAGCTTAGCGGAGGCGGGAGTGAATGAGCAGTTCTTC,CASSLAEAGVNEQFF
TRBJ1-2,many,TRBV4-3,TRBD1,TGCGCCAGCAGCCGTAATTACCTGGGACAGGCGCACCTAGATGGCTACACCTTC,CASSRNYLGQAHLDGYTF
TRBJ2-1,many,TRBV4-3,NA,TGCGCCAGCAGCCAAGGTGGGACTGATTACAATGAGCAGTTCTTC,CASSQGGTDYNEQFF
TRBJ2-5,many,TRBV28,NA,TGTGCCAGCAGTTTAAGGGCGGGGGCACCACAAGAGACCCAGTACTTC,CASSLRAGAPQETQYF
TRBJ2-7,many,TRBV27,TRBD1,TGTGCCAGCAGTCCGCTGACAGGGCCCTCCTACGAGCAGTACTTC,CASSPLTGPSYEQYF
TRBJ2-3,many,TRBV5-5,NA,TGTGCCAGCAGCCGCGGTCCAGAGATCCATACGCAGTATTTT,CASSRGPEIHTQYF
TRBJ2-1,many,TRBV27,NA,TGTGCCAGCAGTTTATGGGGCGGGATCTACAATGAGCAGTTCTTC,CASSLWGGIYNEQFF
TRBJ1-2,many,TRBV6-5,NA,TGTGCCAGCAGTTACTCTCGGGGATTCTATGGCTACACCTTC,CASSYSRGFYGYTF
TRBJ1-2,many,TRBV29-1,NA,TGCAGCGCCCGAGTGAGGGGGGAGAACTATGGCTACACCTTC,CSARVRGENYGYTF
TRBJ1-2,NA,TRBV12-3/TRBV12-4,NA,TGTACCAGCAGACACCTACAGGGAGACTACTATGGCTACACCTTC,CTSRHLQGDYYGYTF
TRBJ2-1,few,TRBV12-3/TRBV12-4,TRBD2,TGTGCCAGCAGGGGACTAGCGGGAGGGCCGACCTACAATGAGCAGTTCTTC,CASRGLAGGPTYNEQFF
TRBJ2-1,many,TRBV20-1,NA,TGCAGTGCTAGCCGGGACTTATCCTACAATGAGCAGTTCTTC,CSASRDLSYNEQFF
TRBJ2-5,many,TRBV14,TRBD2,TGTGCCAGCAGCCTAAGGACTAGCGGGAGTAGTAGACGAGAGACCCAGTACTTC,CASSLRTSGSSRRETQYF
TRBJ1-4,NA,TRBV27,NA,TGTGCCAGCAGTTTCCGCGGGGTAGCTAATGAAAAACTGTTTTTT,CASSFRGVANEKLFF
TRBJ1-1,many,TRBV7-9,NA,TGTGCCAGCGTGACGGGAGCATTGGGCGCTGAAGCTTTCTTT,CASVTGALGAEAFF
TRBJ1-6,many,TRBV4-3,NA,TGCGCCAGCAGCCAAGAATTTGATAATTCACCCCTCCACTTT,CASSQEFDNSPLHF
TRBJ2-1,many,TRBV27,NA,TGTGCCAGCAGTTCCCACTTGGTCTACAATGAGCAGTTCTTC,CASSSHLVYNEQFF
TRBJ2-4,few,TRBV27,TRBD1,TGTGCCAGCAGTTTATCGTCCAGGGGGCTGGACATTCAGTACTTC,CASSLSSRGLDIQYF
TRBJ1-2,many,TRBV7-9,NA,TGTGCCAGCAGCTTACCATCAAACTATGGCTACACCTTC,CASSLPSNYGYTF
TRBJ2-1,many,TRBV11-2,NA,TGTGCCAGCAGCTTGGGACGGGTGTACAATGAGCAGTTCTTC,CASSLGRVYNEQFF
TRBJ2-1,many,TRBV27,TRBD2,TGTGCCAGCAGCAGCGGGAGGGCCCCCAATGAGCAGTTCTTC,CASSSGRAPNEQFF
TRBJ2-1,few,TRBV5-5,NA,TGTGCCAGCAGCCGGGACGCGTACAATGAGCAGTTCTTC,CASSRDAYNEQFF
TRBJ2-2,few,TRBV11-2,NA,TGTGCCAGCAGCTTAGAACGCTTAACGTTCTTTAACACCGGGGAGCTGTTTTTT,CASSLERLTFFNTGELFF
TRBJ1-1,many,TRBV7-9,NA,TGTGCCAGCAGCCAGCGGACGGAGAACACTGAAGCTTTCTTT,CASSQRTENTEAFF
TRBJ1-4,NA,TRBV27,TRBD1,TGTGCCAGCAGCCGACAGGGGGCTAATGAAAAACTGTTTTTT,CASSRQGANEKLFF
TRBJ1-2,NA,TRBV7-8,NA,TGTGCCAGCAGTTCAACCTCCAGGGGACCGTCTGGCTACACCTTC,CASSSTSRGPSGYTF
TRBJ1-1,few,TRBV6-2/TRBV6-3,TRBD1,TGTGCCAGCAGTCCCGGGACAGGTCGGGGGGACACTGAAGCTTTCTTT,CASSPGTGRGDTEAFF
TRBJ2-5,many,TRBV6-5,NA,TGTGCCAGCAGTTACGTGGCACTGCAGGAGACCCAGTACTTC,CASSYVALQETQYF
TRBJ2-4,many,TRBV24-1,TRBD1,TGTGCCACCAGCGCGAGACAGGGTCCCTACAAAAACATTCAGTACTTC,CATSARQGPYKNIQYF
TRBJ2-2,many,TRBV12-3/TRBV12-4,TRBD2,TGTGCCAGCCGGCCGGGACTAGCGGGACCCGGGGAGCTGTTTTTT,CASRPGLAGPGELFF
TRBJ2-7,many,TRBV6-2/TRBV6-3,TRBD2,TGTGCCAGCACCCTAGCGGGAGCCTCTACCTACGAGCAGTACTTC,CASTLAGASTYEQYF
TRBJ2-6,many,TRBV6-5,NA,TGTGCCAGCAGTTACAAAGGCTCGGCTGGGGCCAACGTCCTGACTTTC,CASSYKGSAGANVLTF
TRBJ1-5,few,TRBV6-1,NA,TGTGCCAGCAGTGACAGCATGGAGCCCCAGCATTTT,CASSDSMEPQHF